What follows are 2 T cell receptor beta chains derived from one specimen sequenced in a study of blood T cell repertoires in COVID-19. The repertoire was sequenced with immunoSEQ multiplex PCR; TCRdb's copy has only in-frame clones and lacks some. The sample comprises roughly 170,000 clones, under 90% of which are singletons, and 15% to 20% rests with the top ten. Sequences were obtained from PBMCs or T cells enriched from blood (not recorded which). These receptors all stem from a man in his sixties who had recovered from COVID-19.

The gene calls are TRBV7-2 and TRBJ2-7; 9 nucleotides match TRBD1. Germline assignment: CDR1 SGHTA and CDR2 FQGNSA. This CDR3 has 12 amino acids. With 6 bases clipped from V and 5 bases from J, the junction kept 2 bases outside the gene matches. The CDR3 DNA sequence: TGTGCCAGCAGTCGGACAGGGGACGAGCAGTACTTC. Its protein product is CASSRTGDEQYF. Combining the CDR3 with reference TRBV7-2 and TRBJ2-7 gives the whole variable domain GAGVSQSPSNKVTEKGKDVELRCDPISGHTALYWYRQSLGQGLEFLIYFQGNSAPDKSGLPSDRFSAERTGGSVSTLTIQRTQQEDSAVYLCASSRTGDEQYFGPGTRLTVT.

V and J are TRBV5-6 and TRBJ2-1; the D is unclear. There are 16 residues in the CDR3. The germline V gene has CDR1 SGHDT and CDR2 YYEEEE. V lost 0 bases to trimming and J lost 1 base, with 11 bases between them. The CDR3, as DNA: TGTGCCAGCAGCTTGGGTAGCCTAAGATCCTACAATGAGCAGTTCTTC. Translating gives CASSLGSLRSYNEQFF.